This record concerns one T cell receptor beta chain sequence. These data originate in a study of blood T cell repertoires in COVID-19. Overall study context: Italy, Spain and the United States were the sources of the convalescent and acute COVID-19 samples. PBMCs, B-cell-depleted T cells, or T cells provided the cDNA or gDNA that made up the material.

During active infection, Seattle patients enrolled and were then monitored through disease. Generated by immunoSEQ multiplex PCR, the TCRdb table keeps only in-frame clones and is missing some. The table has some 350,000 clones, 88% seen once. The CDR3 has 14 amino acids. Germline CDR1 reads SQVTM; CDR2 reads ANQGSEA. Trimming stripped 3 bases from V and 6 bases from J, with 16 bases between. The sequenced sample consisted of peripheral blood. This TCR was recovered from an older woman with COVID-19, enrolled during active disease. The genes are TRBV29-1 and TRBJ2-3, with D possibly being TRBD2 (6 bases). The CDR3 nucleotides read TGCAGCGTTGATAGTAGGTTTGGAGGGGATACGCAGTATTTT. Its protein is CSVDSRFGGDTQYF.